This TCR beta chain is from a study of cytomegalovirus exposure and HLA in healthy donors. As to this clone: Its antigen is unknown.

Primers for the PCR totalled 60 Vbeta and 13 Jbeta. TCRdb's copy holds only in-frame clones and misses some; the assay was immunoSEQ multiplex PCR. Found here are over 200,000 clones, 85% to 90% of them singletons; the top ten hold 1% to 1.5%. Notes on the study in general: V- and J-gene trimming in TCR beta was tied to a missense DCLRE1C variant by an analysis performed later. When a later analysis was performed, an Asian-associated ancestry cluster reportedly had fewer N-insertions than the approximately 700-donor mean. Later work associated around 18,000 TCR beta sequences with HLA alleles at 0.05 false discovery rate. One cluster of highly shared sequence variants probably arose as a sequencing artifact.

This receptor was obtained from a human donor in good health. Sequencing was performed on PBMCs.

The CDR3 here is CASSLGSVNNEQFF. The CDR3 nucleotides are TGTGCCAGCAGCTTAGGATCGGTCAACAATGAGCAGTTCTTC. This chain links TRBV11-3 with TRBJ2-1; no reliable D call. Trimming removed 1 base at V and 5 bases at J, with 9 bases between. The CDR3 is 14 amino acids. Germline CDR1 is SGHNT and CDR2 is YENEEA.